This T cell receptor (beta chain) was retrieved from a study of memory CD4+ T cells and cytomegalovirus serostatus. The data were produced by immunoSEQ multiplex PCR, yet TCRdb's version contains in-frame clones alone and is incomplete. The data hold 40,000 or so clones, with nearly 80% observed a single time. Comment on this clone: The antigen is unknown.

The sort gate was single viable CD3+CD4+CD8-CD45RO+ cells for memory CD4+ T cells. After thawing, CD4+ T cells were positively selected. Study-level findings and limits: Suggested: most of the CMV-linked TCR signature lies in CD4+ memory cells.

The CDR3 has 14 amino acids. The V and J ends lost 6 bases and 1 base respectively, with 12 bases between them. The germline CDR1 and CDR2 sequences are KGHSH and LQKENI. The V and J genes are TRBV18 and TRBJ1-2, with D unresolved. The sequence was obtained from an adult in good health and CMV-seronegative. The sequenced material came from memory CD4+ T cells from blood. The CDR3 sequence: CASSPNSLNYGYTF. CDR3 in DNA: TGTGCCAGCTCTCCGAACTCCCTTAACTATGGCTACACCTTC.